This is a list of T cell receptor beta chains from one sample in a study of T cell responses to AZD1222 COVID-19 vaccine. Sequencing used immunoSEQ multiplex PCR; TCRdb keeps in-frame clones, though not all of them. The sample consists of about 110,000 clones, approximately 89% of them appearing once. The sample consisted of peripheral blood, taken on day 0 of MenACWY control vaccination. Receptors were obtained from an adult in good health. CDR3s include the opening cysteine and the closing phenylalanine or tryptophan. The order of the fields is J gene, D gene, clone size, V gene, CDR3 protein, CDR3 DNA. A D gene is named only where the DNA matches it firmly. Size values are once, few and many counts, or a class for expanded clones, and some rows have none.

J: TRBJ1-5
D: -
size: -
V: TRBV19
CDR3: CASSIGAGNQPQHF
DNA: TGTGCCAGTAGTATAGGGGCCGGCAATCAGCCCCAGCATTTT

J: TRBJ1-5
D: -
size: -
V: TRBV19
CDR3: CASGPTGLDQPQHF
DNA: TGTGCCAGTGGACCGACAGGATTGGATCAGCCCCAGCATTTT

J: TRBJ1-3
D: -
size: once
V: TRBV30
CDR3: CAWTRGGGNTIYF
DNA: TGTGCCTGGACCCGGGGGGGTGGAAACACCATATATTTT

J: TRBJ2-1
D: TRBD2
size: few
V: TRBV9
CDR3: CASSQGLAGGLYNEQFF
DNA: TGTGCCAGCAGCCAGGGACTAGCGGGGGGCCTCTACAATGAGCAGTTCTTC

J: TRBJ1-4
D: TRBD1
size: once
V: TRBV3-1/TRBV3-2
CDR3: CASSQGGQGAGEKLFF
DNA: TGTGCCAGCAGCCAAGGAGGACAGGGAGCGGGTGAAAAACTGTTTTTT

J: TRBJ2-4
D: -
size: -
V: TRBV16
CDR3: CASSHRAPGAKNIQYF
DNA: TGTGCCAGCAGCCACCGGGCCCCCGGGGCCAAAAACATTCAGTACTTC

J: TRBJ1-2
D: -
size: -
V: TRBV6-5
CDR3: CASSSPRRTSYGYTF
DNA: TGTGCCAGCAGCTCCCCGAGACGGACTTCCTATGGCTACACCTTC

J: TRBJ1-5
D: -
size: -
V: TRBV19
CDR3: CASSMAVSNQPQHF
DNA: TGTGCCAGTAGTATGGCAGTGAGCAATCAGCCCCAGCATTTT

J: TRBJ2-3
D: TRBD2
size: once
V: TRBV5-1
CDR3: CASSLTRGSTDTQYF
DNA: TGCGCCAGCAGCTTGACGCGGGGGAGCACAGATACGCAGTATTTT

J: TRBJ2-7
D: TRBD1
size: once
V: TRBV28
CDR3: CASSSTGDAYEQYF
DNA: TGTGCCAGCAGTTCGACAGGGGACGCCTACGAGCAGTACTTC

J: TRBJ2-5
D: -
size: -
V: TRBV9
CDR3: CASSVGTGTQYF
DNA: TGTGCCAGCAGCGTAGGGACCGGGACCCAGTACTTC

J: TRBJ1-5
D: TRBD1
size: -
V: TRBV2
CDR3: CASSPGDRAKHF
DNA: TGTGCCAGCAGTCCCGGGGACAGGGCCAAGCATTTT

J: TRBJ1-6
D: -
size: -
V: TRBV9
CDR3: CASSVEGSPNSPLHF
DNA: TGTGCCAGCAGCGTAGAGGGCAGTCCTAATTCACCCCTCCACTTT

J: TRBJ1-1
D: TRBD1
size: -
V: TRBV12-5
CDR3: CASGGGQGMNTEAFF
DNA: TGTGCTAGTGGTGGGGGACAGGGGATGAACACTGAAGCTTTCTTT

J: TRBJ2-3
D: TRBD1
size: once
V: TRBV18
CDR3: CASSPPTGGAPGGTQYF
DNA: TGTGCCAGCTCACCACCTACAGGGGGCGCCCCTGGGGGTACGCAGTATTTT

J: TRBJ2-5
D: -
size: -
V: TRBV7-9
CDR3: CASSFDWKETQYF
DNA: TGTGCCAGCAGCTTTGACTGGAAAGAGACCCAGTACTTC

J: TRBJ2-5
D: -
size: -
V: TRBV6-5
CDR3: CASSLRGRLMGTQYF
DNA: TGTGCCAGCAGTTTACGGGGGCGCCTCATGGGTACCCAGTACTTC

J: TRBJ2-1
D: -
size: -
V: TRBV30
CDR3: CAWSVSRGVNEQFF
DNA: TGTGCCTGGAGTGTTAGTAGGGGGGTCAATGAGCAGTTCTTC

J: TRBJ2-7
D: -
size: -
V: TRBV27
CDR3: CASTSTGAYEQYF
DNA: TGTGCCAGCACCTCGACAGGAGCCTACGAGCAGTACTTC

J: TRBJ1-1
D: TRBD1
size: -
V: TRBV6-2/TRBV6-3
CDR3: CASSPRDRASTEAFF
DNA: TGTGCCAGCAGTCCCCGGGACAGGGCATCCACTGAAGCTTTCTTT

J: TRBJ1-2
D: TRBD1
size: -
V: TRBV24-1
CDR3: CATSDYRGYGYTF
DNA: TGTGCCACCAGTGATTACAGGGGCTATGGCTACACCTTC

J: TRBJ2-1
D: TRBD2
size: -
V: TRBV7-3
CDR3: CASSSRLARTEQFF
DNA: TGTGCCAGCAGCTCCCGACTAGCCCGCACTGAGCAGTTCTTC

J: TRBJ2-1
D: -
size: -
V: TRBV21-1
CDR3: CASSKGGERDEQFF
DNA: TGTGCCAGCAGCAAAGGGGGAGAGAGGGATGAGCAGTTCTTC

J: TRBJ2-3
D: TRBD1
size: -
V: TRBV5-5
CDR3: CASSSDRGRTDTQYF
DNA: TGTGCCAGCAGCAGTGACAGGGGGCGAACAGATACGCAGTATTTT

J: TRBJ1-2
D: -
size: -
V: TRBV6-5
CDR3: CASSQPRTDGGYTF
DNA: TGTGCCAGCAGTCAACCACGGACAGACGGGGGCTACACCTTC

J: TRBJ1-5
D: -
size: -
V: TRBV19
CDR3: CASSTRGTRQPQHF
DNA: TGTGCCAGTAGTACCCGCGGGACGAGACAGCCCCAGCATTTT

J: TRBJ1-5
D: TRBD1
size: -
V: TRBV9
CDR3: CASSVGTGNSNQPQHF
DNA: TGTGCCAGCAGCGTAGGGACAGGCAATAGCAATCAGCCCCAGCATTTT

J: TRBJ2-7
D: -
size: -
V: TRBV5-5
CDR3: CASSFDVYSSYEQYF
DNA: TGTGCTAGCAGCTTTGACGTTTACAGCAGCTACGAGCAGTACTTC

J: TRBJ1-1
D: TRBD1
size: -
V: TRBV27
CDR3: CASSEEYRGYETEAFF
DNA: TGTGCCAGCAGTGAAGAGTACAGGGGGTATGAGACTGAAGCTTTCTTT

J: TRBJ2-7
D: -
size: -
V: TRBV4-1
CDR3: CASSHGDFYEQYF
DNA: TGCGCCAGCAGCCACGGGGATTTTTACGAGCAGTACTTC

J: TRBJ1-1
D: -
size: -
V: TRBV4-2
CDR3: CASSQATATNTEAFF
DNA: TGTGCCAGCAGCCAAGCTACAGCCACCAACACTGAAGCTTTCTTT

J: TRBJ1-1
D: -
size: few
V: TRBV7-2
CDR3: CASSPGVLTGEAFF
DNA: TGTGCCAGCAGCCCAGGGGTGTTAACAGGTGAAGCTTTCTTT

J: TRBJ2-3
D: -
size: -
V: TRBV19
CDR3: CASGQADTQYF
DNA: TGTGCCAGTGGTCAGGCAGATACGCAGTATTTT

J: TRBJ1-5
D: TRBD1
size: -
V: TRBV6-1
CDR3: CASSLPTGQEQPQHF
DNA: TGTGCCAGCAGCCTACCGACAGGGCAAGAACAGCCCCAGCATTTT

J: TRBJ1-5
D: -
size: -
V: TRBV6-1
CDR3: CASSEAPGPQHF
DNA: TGTGCCAGCAGTGAAGCCCCCGGGCCCCAGCATTTT

J: TRBJ1-5
D: TRBD1
size: once
V: TRBV5-1
CDR3: CASSVGQGQPQHF
DNA: TGCGCCAGCAGCGTTGGACAGGGCCAGCCCCAGCATTTT

J: TRBJ1-2
D: -
size: -
V: TRBV30
CDR3: CAWSVGGGYTF
DNA: TGTGCCTGGAGTGTAGGGGGTGGCTACACCTTC

J: TRBJ1-5
D: TRBD1
size: -
V: TRBV27
CDR3: CASSLSPRTGGNQPQHF
DNA: TGTGCCAGCAGTTTATCCCCACGGACAGGTGGGAATCAGCCCCAGCATTTT

J: TRBJ1-2
D: TRBD1
size: -
V: TRBV2
CDR3: CASSPGTGGSQYGYTF
DNA: TGTGCCAGCAGCCCCGGGACAGGGGGATCACAGTATGGCTACACCTTC

J: TRBJ1-2
D: -
size: -
V: TRBV6-5
CDR3: CATWDIMGYGYTF
DNA: TGTGCCACTTGGGACATAATGGGTTATGGCTACACCTTC

J: TRBJ2-7
D: -
size: -
V: TRBV6-5
CDR3: CASSPPGGRDYEQYF
DNA: TGTGCCAGCAGCCCACCGGGGGGCAGGGACTACGAGCAGTACTTC

J: TRBJ1-5
D: -
size: -
V: TRBV4-1
CDR3: CAGSSAGNASNQPQHF
DNA: TGCGCCGGCTCCTCTGCCGGCAATGCGAGCAATCAGCCCCAGCATTTT

J: TRBJ1-2
D: -
size: -
V: TRBV5-4
CDR3: CASSFWAGEGYTF
DNA: TGTGCCAGCAGCTTTTGGGCCGGGGAGGGCTACACCTTC

J: TRBJ1-6
D: -
size: -
V: TRBV19
CDR3: CASSPRTSAGSPLHF
DNA: TGTGCCAGTAGTCCACGGACCTCGGCGGGATCACCCCTCCACTTT

J: TRBJ2-3
D: TRBD2
size: -
V: TRBV4-3
CDR3: CASSLAGGGSSYTQYF
DNA: TGCGCCAGCAGCCTTGCCGGCGGGGGGAGTAGTTATACGCAGTATTTT